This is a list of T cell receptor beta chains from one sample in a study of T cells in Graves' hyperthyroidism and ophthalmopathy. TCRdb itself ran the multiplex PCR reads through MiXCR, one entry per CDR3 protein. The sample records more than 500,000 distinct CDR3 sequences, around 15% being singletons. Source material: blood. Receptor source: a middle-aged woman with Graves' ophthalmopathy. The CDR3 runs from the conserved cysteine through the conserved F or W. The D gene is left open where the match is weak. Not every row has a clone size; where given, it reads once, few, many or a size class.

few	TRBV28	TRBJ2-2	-	TGTGCCAGCAGTCCCGCCCCCTCGCCCGGGGAGCTGTTTTTT	CASSPAPSPGELFF
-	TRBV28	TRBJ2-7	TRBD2	TGTGCCAGCACCGAAGCGGGAGTTGGTTACGAGCAGTACTTC	CASTEAGVGYEQYF
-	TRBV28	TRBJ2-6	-	TGTGCCAGCAGTTCCTCCAGCGTCTCTGGGGCCAACGTCCTGACTTTC	CASSSSSVSGANVLTF
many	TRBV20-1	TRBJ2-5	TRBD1	TGCAGTGCTAGTGGCCGGGACAGGGGGACCCAGTACTTC	CSASGRDRGTQYF
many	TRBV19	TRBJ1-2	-	TGTGCCAGTAGTATAAGTGTGGGCCTTTTGGAGGGCTACACCTTC	CASSISVGLLEGYTF
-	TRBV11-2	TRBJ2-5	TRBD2	TGTGCCAGCAGCCACCCGGGACTAGCGGGAGTGTCTTATGGCCAAGAGACCCAGTACTTC	CASSHPGLAGVSYGQETQYF
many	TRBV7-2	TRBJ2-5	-	TGTGCCAGCAGTCGCCTAGTAGAGACCCAGTACTTC	CASSRLVETQYF
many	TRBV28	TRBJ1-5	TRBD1	TGTGCCACCATCGGACAGGGCAATCAGCCCCAGCATTTT	CATIGQGNQPQHF
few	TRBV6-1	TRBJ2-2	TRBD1	TGTGCCAGCTGGACCCCCAGGACAGGGAACACCGGGGAGCTGTTTTTT	CASWTPRTGNTGELFF
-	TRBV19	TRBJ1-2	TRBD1	TGTGCCAGTTCCGACAGGGGGAGCGGTGGCTACACCTTC	CASSDRGSGGYTF
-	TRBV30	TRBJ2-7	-	TGTGCCTGGGGCACCGGGACCGGTACCTACGAGCAGTACTTC	CAWGTGTGTYEQYF
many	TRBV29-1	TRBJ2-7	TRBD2	TGCAGCGCTGAAGCGGGAGCCTACGAGCAGTACTTC	CSAEAGAYEQYF
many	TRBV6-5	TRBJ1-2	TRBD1	TGTGCCAGCACCCTTGGGACAGGGAAGGGCTACACCTTC	CASTLGTGKGYTF
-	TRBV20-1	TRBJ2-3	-	TGCAGTGCTAGAAAGCCCAGTAGCGCAGATACGCAGTATTTT	CSARKPSSADTQYF
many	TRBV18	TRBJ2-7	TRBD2	TGTGCCAGCTCGGCGATAGCGGGTCGGGTTCCCTACGAGCAGTACTTC	CASSAIAGRVPYEQYF
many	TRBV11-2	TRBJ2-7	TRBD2	TGTGCCAGCAGCCCGGGTCGGGCTAGCGGAGGCTACGAGCAGTACTTC	CASSPGRASGGYEQYF
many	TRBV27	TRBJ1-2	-	TGTGCCAGCAGTCCCCTTACGGCGAAGTATGGCTACACCTTC	CASSPLTAKYGYTF
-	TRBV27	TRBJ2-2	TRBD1	TGTGCCAGCAGCCGGGCCCTGCACAGGGGGAACACCGGGGAGCTGTTTTTT	CASSRALHRGNTGELFF
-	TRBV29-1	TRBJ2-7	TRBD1	TGCAGCGTAAGACAGGGGGCGACCCCCTCCTACGAGCAGTACTTC	CSVRQGATPSYEQYF
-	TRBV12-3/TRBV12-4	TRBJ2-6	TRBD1	TGTGCCAGCAGTTTAAGAGGGGGACAGGGGCATTCTGGGGCCAACGTCCTGACTTTC	CASSLRGGQGHSGANVLTF
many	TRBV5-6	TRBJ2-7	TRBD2	TGTGCCAGCAGCAGTAGCGGGAGGGGAATAGACGAGCAGTACTTC	CASSSSGRGIDEQYF
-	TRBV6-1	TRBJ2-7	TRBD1	TGTGCCAGCAGTGAAGAGGGACAGGGGATAATATACGAGCAGTACTTC	CASSEEGQGIIYEQYF
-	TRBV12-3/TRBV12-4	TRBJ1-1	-	TGTGCCAGCAGTTTAAACAGGGCCGTCATGGAAGCTTTCTTT	CASSLNRAVMEAFF
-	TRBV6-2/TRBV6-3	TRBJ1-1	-	TGTGCCAGCAGTACAGCTGGCGCCTTGAACACTGAAGCTTTCTTT	CASSTAGALNTEAFF
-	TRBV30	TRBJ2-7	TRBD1	TGTGCCTGGAGTGTACCCCCGACAGGGGGCTTGTACGAGCAGTACTTC	CAWSVPPTGGLYEQYF
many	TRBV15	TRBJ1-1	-	TGTGCCACCAATCCGGGACATTTGAACACTGAAGCTTTCTTT	CATNPGHLNTEAFF
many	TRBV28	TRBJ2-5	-	TGTGCCAGCAGTTTGGCGACAGTCAGGGGAGAGACCCAGTACTTC	CASSLATVRGETQYF
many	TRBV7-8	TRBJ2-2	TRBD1	TGTGCCAGCAGCTTAGCCACAGGGGCCACCGGGGAGCTGTTTTTT	CASSLATGATGELFF
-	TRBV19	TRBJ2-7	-	TGTGCCAGTAGTATGAACCTTGGACAGTCCGGGTACTTC	CASSMNLGQSGYF
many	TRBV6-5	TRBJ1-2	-	TGTGCCAGCAGTTACTCGTGGGGGAATAACTATGGCTACACCTTC	CASSYSWGNNYGYTF
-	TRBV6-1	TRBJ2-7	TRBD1	TGTGCCAGCACTGAACGGACAGGGGGCGACGAGCAGTACTTC	CASTERTGGDEQYF
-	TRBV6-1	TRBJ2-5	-	TGTGCCAGCAAGCTGGACAGGGAGGGAGAGACCCAGTACTTC	CASKLDREGETQYF
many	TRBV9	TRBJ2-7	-	TGTGCCAGCAGCGTAGCCCCAGCGGAGCCTTACGAGCAGTACTTC	CASSVAPAEPYEQYF
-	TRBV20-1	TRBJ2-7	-	TGCAGTGCTAGAGGTCGCCGAGGGACTTACGAGCAGTACTTC	CSARGRRGTYEQYF
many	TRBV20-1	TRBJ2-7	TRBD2	TGCAGTGCTCCACCGGGACTAGCGGGAGTAGTCAACGAGCAGTACTTC	CSAPPGLAGVVNEQYF
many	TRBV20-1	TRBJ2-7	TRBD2	TGCAGTGCGTATCCGGGACTAGCAAATTACGAGCAGTACTTC	CSAYPGLANYEQYF
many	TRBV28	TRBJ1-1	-	TGTGCCAGCAGTTTTTCGGCAGGGAACGAGGGCACTGAAGCTTTCTTT	CASSFSAGNEGTEAFF
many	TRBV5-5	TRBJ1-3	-	TGTGCCAGCAGCTCGACGACAGACCCCTCTCGAAACACCATATATTTT	CASSSTTDPSRNTIYF
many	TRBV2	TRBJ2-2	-	TGTGCCAGCAGTGACCTTAGGGGGGTAGGGGAGCTGTTTTTT	CASSDLRGVGELFF
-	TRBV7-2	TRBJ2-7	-	TGTGCCAGCAGCTTGTGGGACGCAACCTACGAGCAGTACTTC	CASSLWDATYEQYF
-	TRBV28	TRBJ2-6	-	TGTGCCAGCAGTCCGGGACGAATCGCTGGGGCCAACGTCCTGACTTTC	CASSPGRIAGANVLTF
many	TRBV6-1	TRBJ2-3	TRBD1	TGTGCCAGCAGTACAGGGGGCGTGTTTGATACGCAGTATTTT	CASSTGGVFDTQYF
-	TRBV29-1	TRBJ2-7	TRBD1	TGCAGCGTTCAAACAGGGGGCTACTCCTACGAGCAGTACTTC	CSVQTGGYSYEQYF
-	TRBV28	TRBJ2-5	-	TGTGCCAGCACCCCTATGGCTGGGGAGACCCAGTACTTC	CASTPMAGETQYF
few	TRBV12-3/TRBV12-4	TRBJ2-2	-	TGTGCCAGCAGTTTTTCCTCCTGGGAGCTGTTTTTT	CASSFSSWELFF
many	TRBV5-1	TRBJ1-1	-	TGCGCCAGCAGCTTGGCCCCGGGGGTCACTGAAGCTTTCTTT	CASSLAPGVTEAFF
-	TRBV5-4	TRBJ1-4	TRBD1	TGTGCCAGCAGCTTGGAGGACAGGGTTTGGGGTGAAAAACTGTTTTTT	CASSLEDRVWGEKLFF
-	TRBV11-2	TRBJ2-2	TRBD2	TGTGCCAGCAGCTTAGTCACTAGCGGGAGGGGGGGCACCGGGGAGCTGTTTTTT	CASSLVTSGRGGTGELFF
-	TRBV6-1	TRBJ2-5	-	TGTGCCAGCAGTACAAGGACAGTTAAGATCAAAGAGACCCAGTACTTC	CASSTRTVKIKETQYF
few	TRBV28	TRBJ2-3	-	TGTGCCAGCAGTAGGGGCGGGAGCACAGATACGCAGTATTTT	CASSRGGSTDTQYF
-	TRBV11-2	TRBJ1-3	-	TGTGCCAGCAGCTTCCTAGGGACACTGGCTGGAAACACCATATATTTT	CASSFLGTLAGNTIYF
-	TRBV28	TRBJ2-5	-	TGTGCCAGCAGCCAGCTCGGGGCAGGGGAAAAAGAGACCCAGTACTTC	CASSQLGAGEKETQYF
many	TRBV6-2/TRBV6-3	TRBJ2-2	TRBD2	TGTGCCAGCAGTTACTCGACTAGCGGAGGAAACACCGGGGAGCTGTTTTTT	CASSYSTSGGNTGELFF
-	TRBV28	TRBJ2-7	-	TGTGCCAGCAGTTTACGCAGAGGAACCCCCTCCTACGAGCAGTACTTC	CASSLRRGTPSYEQYF
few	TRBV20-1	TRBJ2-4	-	TGCAGTGTCTTGGACCTTAAAAACATTCAGTACTTC	CSVLDLKNIQYF